A selection of T cell receptor beta chains follows, all from one sample in a study of CD8 T cells in ankylosing spondylitis. TCRdb processed the 5' RACE reads anew with MiXCR; each CDR3 protein has one entry. The data hold about 240,000 distinct CDR3 sequences, with 8.6% observed a single time. Sample: blood, either unsorted or a sorted T cell fraction (not recorded which). These receptors were taken from a male donor with ankylosing spondylitis or in good health (not recorded which). The CDR3 runs from the conserved cysteine through the conserved F or W. A D gene is named only where the DNA matches it firmly. Only part of the rows carry a size: once, few, many, or a class if the clone is expanded.

TRBD2 | TRBJ2-7 | TRBV12-3/TRBV12-4 | few | TGTGCCAGCAGTACCTCTAGCGGGAACGAGCAGTACTTC | CASSTSSGNEQYF
NA | TRBJ1-5 | TRBV7-8 | many | TGTGCCAGCAGCTTCGGGCCGCGCAATCAGCCCCAGCATTTT | CASSFGPRNQPQHF
TRBD1 | TRBJ2-7 | TRBV27 | many | TGTGCCAGCAGTTGGGGGACAGGCGCCGAGCAGTACTTC | CASSWGTGAEQYF
TRBD1 | TRBJ2-5 | TRBV20-1 | many | TGCAGTGCTAGACCCACAGGGGAAGAGACCCAGTACTTC | CSARPTGEETQYF
NA | TRBJ2-7 | TRBV6-2/TRBV6-3 | many | TGTGCCAGCATCCCAGGGGGGACAGCGTTTAACGAGCAGTACTTC | CASIPGGTAFNEQYF
TRBD1 | TRBJ1-5 | TRBV6-1 | many | TGTGCCAGCAGTAAACACCCCGGGACAGGGGGCGTCCCTAGCAATCAGCCCCAGCATTTT | CASSKHPGTGGVPSNQPQHF
NA | TRBJ2-5 | TRBV29-1 | many | TGCAGCGTTGAAGGGTCGGGAGATTCCCCCCAAGAGACCCAGTACTTC | CSVEGSGDSPQETQYF
NA | TRBJ1-3 | TRBV20-1 | many | TGCAGTGGCCAGGCCGGGGCTGGAAACACCATATATTTT | CSGQAGAGNTIYF
NA | TRBJ1-1 | TRBV7-2 | many | TGTGCCAGCAGCCCAGGACAGCTCATGAACACTGAAGCTTTCTTT | CASSPGQLMNTEAFF
NA | TRBJ2-3 | TRBV5-1 | many | TGCGCCAGCAGCCCGAATCGGGGGTTTTCCACAGATACGCAGTATTTT | CASSPNRGFSTDTQYF
NA | TRBJ2-3 | TRBV12-3/TRBV12-4 | NA | TGTGCCAGTACCAACCCGGTAGGGGATACGCAGTATTTT | CASTNPVGDTQYF
NA | TRBJ1-3 | TRBV15 | many | TGTGCCACCCCGGGTGCCTCTGGAAACACCATATATTTT | CATPGASGNTIYF
TRBD1 | TRBJ2-2 | TRBV5-1 | few | TGCGCCAGCAGCTTGCAGGGGGCGAGCACCGGGGAGCTGTTTTTT | CASSLQGASTGELFF
TRBD2 | TRBJ2-5 | TRBV7-9 | many | TGTGCCAGCAGAACTAGCGTTGAGACCCAGTACTTC | CASRTSVETQYF
TRBD1 | TRBJ2-1 | TRBV10-3 | many | TGTGCCATCAGCGACCCGGACAGGGGCAATGAGCAGTTCTTC | CAISDPDRGNEQFF
NA | TRBJ1-1 | TRBV7-3 | few | TGTGCCAGCAGGGCCCAAGGGAACACTGAAGCTTTCTTT | CASRAQGNTEAFF
NA | TRBJ1-1 | TRBV5-1 | many | TGCGCCAGCAGCTTGCGGACCGGACCTGAAGCTTTCTTT | CASSLRTGPEAFF
TRBD2 | TRBJ2-1 | TRBV20-1 | many | TGCAGTGCTAGATGGAGGCGGGGGGAGCAGTTCTTC | CSARWRRGEQFF
TRBD1 | TRBJ1-2 | TRBV7-2 | few | TGTGCCAGCAGCTTAGAAGGGGGCGTAGGCTACACCTTC | CASSLEGGVGYTF
NA | TRBJ2-3 | TRBV12-3/TRBV12-4 | NA | TGTGCCAGCAGTTCCACCCAGCCCCCGGATACGCAGTATTTT | CASSSTQPPDTQYF
NA | TRBJ2-7 | TRBV27 | many | TGTGCCAGCAGACCTACAGGGCCCTACGAGCAGTACTTC | CASRPTGPYEQYF
NA | TRBJ1-5 | TRBV6-1 | many | TGTGCCAGCACACGATCCCCGACTAGCAATCAGCCCCAGCATTTT | CASTRSPTSNQPQHF
NA | TRBJ2-7 | TRBV19 | few | TGTGCCAGTAGTATGGGGACGGGGGGCTTCGAGCAGTACTTC | CASSMGTGGFEQYF
NA | TRBJ2-7 | TRBV5-6 | many | TGTGCCAGCAGCTCACCTTCCTTCTACGAGCAGTACTTC | CASSSPSFYEQYF
TRBD1 | TRBJ1-2 | TRBV5-1 | many | TGCGCCAGCAGCTCAAATCTAGATCCGGGACAGGGGTTTGTGGACTATGGCTACACCTTC | CASSSNLDPGQGFVDYGYTF
NA | TRBJ2-5 | TRBV4-2 | many | TGTGCCAGCAGCCAAGGGTCGAGACTAGAACAAGAGACCCAGTACTTC | CASSQGSRLEQETQYF
NA | TRBJ2-3 | TRBV20-1 | many | TGCAGTGCTAGAGGCGCAGCGAGCACAGATACGCAGTATTTT | CSARGAASTDTQYF
NA | TRBJ2-5 | TRBV20-1 | NA | TGCAGTGCTAGAGACAGGAGGGGGGAGACCCAGTACTTC | CSARDRRGETQYF
NA | TRBJ1-1 | TRBV29-1 | many | TGCAGCGTCTCGACAGCCACAAACACTGAAGCTTTCTTT | CSVSTATNTEAFF
NA | TRBJ1-5 | TRBV5-5 | NA | TGTGCCAGCAGCTTGGACGCGGGATCGGGCAATCAGCCCCAGCATTTT | CASSLDAGSGNQPQHF
NA | TRBJ2-3 | TRBV28 | NA | TGTGCCACATCGGGACGAGATACGCAGTATTTT | CATSGRDTQYF
NA | TRBJ2-2 | TRBV7-2 | NA | TGTGCCAGCAGCACCCAGGCTAGCAACACCGGGGAGCTGTTTTTT | CASSTQASNTGELFF
NA | TRBJ1-1 | TRBV20-1 | NA | TGCAGTGCCCAGGGCCCCTCGGGCACTGAAGCTTTCTTT | CSAQGPSGTEAFF
NA | TRBJ2-1 | TRBV5-1 | many | TGCGCCAGCAGCAGACCGGGACCCAGTGAGCAGTTCTTC | CASSRPGPSEQFF
NA | TRBJ1-3 | TRBV7-2 | NA | TGTGCCAGCAGCCTCCAATCTAGTGGAAACACCATATATTTT | CASSLQSSGNTIYF
TRBD1 | TRBJ2-5 | TRBV9 | NA | TGTGCCAGCAGCCCAGGGACAGGGTTGGGGGAGACCCAGTACTTC | CASSPGTGLGETQYF
NA | TRBJ2-1 | TRBV14 | NA | TGTGCCAGCAGCCAAACTAGAACCGATGAGCAGTTCTTC | CASSQTRTDEQFF
NA | TRBJ1-1 | TRBV12-3/TRBV12-4 | many | TGTGCCAGCAGCAAAGCCTGGGGGACTGAAGCTTTCTTT | CASSKAWGTEAFF
TRBD2 | TRBJ2-3 | TRBV10-3 | many | TGTGCCGCGACTAGCGGGAGTATTGATACGCAGTATTTT | CAATSGSIDTQYF
NA | TRBJ1-3 | TRBV13 | many | TGTGCCAGCAGCCTCCCAGGACGGCGCTCTGGAAACACCATATATTTT | CASSLPGRRSGNTIYF
NA | TRBJ1-6 | TRBV5-1 | NA | TGCGCCAGCAGCTCCACCGGACGGACCTCTACCTATAATTCACCCCTCCACTTT | CASSSTGRTSTYNSPLHF